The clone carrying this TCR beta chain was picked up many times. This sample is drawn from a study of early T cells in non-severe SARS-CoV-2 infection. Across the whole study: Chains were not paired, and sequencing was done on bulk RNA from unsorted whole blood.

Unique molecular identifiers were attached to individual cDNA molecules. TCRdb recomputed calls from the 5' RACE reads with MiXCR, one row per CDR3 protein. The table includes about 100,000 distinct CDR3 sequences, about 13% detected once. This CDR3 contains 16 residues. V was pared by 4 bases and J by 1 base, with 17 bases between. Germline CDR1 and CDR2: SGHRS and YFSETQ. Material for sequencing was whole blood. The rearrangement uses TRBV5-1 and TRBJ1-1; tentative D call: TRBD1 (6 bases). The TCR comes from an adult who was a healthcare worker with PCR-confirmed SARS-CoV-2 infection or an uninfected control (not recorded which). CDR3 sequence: CASSPKTQGTNTEAFF. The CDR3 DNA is TGCGCCAGCAGCCCCAAAACACAGGGAACGAACACTGAAGCTTTCTTT.